The present T cell receptor (beta chain) was sequenced within a study of technical replicates of blood from a handful of donors. This clone showed up just once. Assay used: immunoSEQ multiplex PCR; TCRdb lists only in-frame clones, some missing. The table records about 73,000 clones, roughly 90% of them present only once. Losses at the gene ends were 7 bases for V and 9 bases for J; bases not matched to a gene: 13. Germline-derived CDR1 and CDR2 are SNHLY and FYNNEI. This CDR3 has 15 amino acids. This chain uses TRBV2 with TRBJ2-1; TRBD2 aligns across 9 bases. The sample comprised PBMCs. The sequence was obtained from a human donor in good health. Some clones in this sample may be carry-over from other donors' samples. The CDR3 reads CASTASGTTSGEQFF. The DNA of the CDR3 is TGTGCCAGCACGGCTAGCGGGACAACCTCCGGTGAGCAGTTCTTC.